This record covers a single T cell receptor (beta chain). As processed by the authors: Amplifying reference gene primers gave estimates of nucleated cell counts. Sequencing was performed with immunoSEQ multiplex PCR; in TCRdb, only in-frame clones are kept and a portion is missing. The DNA was the basis for D and trimming; V, J and clone size are from that table. The sample holds 300,000 to 350,000 clones; about nine tenths are singletons and the top ten take around 2.1%. The germline gives CDR1 MNHEY, CDR2 SVGAGI. CDR3 length: 14 amino acids. The V segment lost 7 bases and the J segment 4 bases; nucleotides outside the gene matches: 9. The sample comes from a study of blood T cell repertoires in COVID-19. Study summary: Donors in the United States, Italy and Spain gave samples during acute or convalescent COVID-19. PBMCs, B-cell-depleted T cells, or T cells provided the cDNA or gDNA that made up the material.

The V and J genes are TRBV6-5 and TRBJ2-7; 8 bases are shared with TRBD1. This TCR came from a man between 18 and 29 years old with active or convalescent COVID-19. Sequencing input: peripheral blood. CDR3 loop: CASTKDRVRYEQYF. CDR3 coding DNA: TGTGCCAGCACCAAGGACAGGGTGCGGTACGAGCAGTACTTC.